These 27 T cell receptor beta chains were all obtained from the same sample, sequenced in a study of OX40 agonist ivuxolimab in advanced cancers. Data came from immunoSEQ multiplex PCR; TCRdb stores just in-frame clones and leaves some out. Counted here are tens of thousands of clones, 87% occurring once; the ten biggest clones make up more than 4.5%. The sample in question was CD4+ or CD8+ T cells sorted from blood, obtained in a trial of the OX40 agonist ivuxolimab. The source is an adult with an advanced solid tumor such as melanoma, head and neck, liver or kidney cancer.

The chain uses TRBV5-6 and TRBJ1-2; TRBD1 matches at 7 bases. The CDR3 spans 15 residues. In germline, CDR1 is SGHDT, CDR2 YYEEEE. With 1 base clipped from V and 9 bases from J, the junction kept 12 bases outside the gene matches. CDR3 protein: CASSLQGGGRRRYTF. The CDR3 DNA reads TGTGCCAGCAGCTTGCAGGGGGGAGGACGTAGGCGCTACACCTTC.

CDR3 in amino acids: CASSRAGAGYTF. As DNA, the CDR3 is TGTGCCAGTAGTAGGGCAGGGGCTGGCTACACCTTC. The chain employs TRBV19 and TRBJ1-2; D possibly corresponds to TRBD1 (6 bases). The CDR3 is 12 amino acids. V lost 4 bases and J 7 bases, leaving 10 bases between the germline ends. Germline values: CDR1 LNHDA, CDR2 SQIVND (reference sequence). Filled out from reference TRBV19 and TRBJ1-2, the complete variable domain reads DGGITQSPKYLFRKEGQNVTLSCEQNLNHDAMYWYRQDPGQGLRLIYYSQIVNDFQKGDIAEGYSVSREKKESFPLTVTSAQKNPTAFYLCASSRAGAGYTFGSGTRLTVV.

The chain uses TRBV27 and TRBJ2-7; tentative D call: TRBD2 (6 bases). V was clipped by 9 bases and J by 4 bases, with 19 bases between them. Germline V gene sequence: CDR1 MNHEY, CDR2 SMNVEV (reference sequence). CDR3 length equals 14 residues. This CDR3 is CASWDSRAWYEQYF. CDR3 coding DNA: TGTGCCAGTTGGGACTCCCGAGCGTGGTACGAGCAGTACTTC.

The chain is built from TRBV15 and TRBJ2-7; D unresolved. V was shortened by 0 bases and J by 3 bases, with 9 bases between the two germline ends. The CDR3 totals 14 residues. Germline lookup yields CDR1 LNHNV and CDR2 YYDKDF (reference sequence). In DNA, the CDR3 is TGTGCCACCAGCAGAGATCAGAGTTACTACGAGCAGTACTTC. Protein product: CATSRDQSYYEQYF.

This clone was seen more than once but under ten times. V and J are TRBV7-8 and TRBJ2-5, with a tentative D call TRBD2 (7 bases). This CDR3 spans 14 amino acids. Germline lookup yields CDR1 SGHVS and CDR2 FQNEAQ. V was trimmed by 0 bases and J by 5 bases, leaving 10 bases between them. The CDR3 DNA reads as TGTGCCAGCAGCTTAGCCAGGGGAGGGGAGACCCAGTACTTC. Encoded protein: CASSLARGGETQYF.

The rearrangement links TRBV7-9 to TRBJ2-1, with D unresolved. Trimming took off 5 bases at V and 2 bases at J, with 10 bases between the two ends. The germline V gene has CDR1 SEHNR and CDR2 FQNEAQ (reference sequence). This CDR3 spans 14 amino acids. CDR3 in amino acids: CASSRDSTYNEQFF. The CDR3 DNA is TGTGCCAGCAGCCGCGATAGCACCTACAATGAGCAGTTCTTC.

This clone was counted between two and nine times. The J gene is TRBJ1-1, the V gene TRBV11-2; 7 bases are shared with TRBD1. The CDR3 is 14 amino acids. Germline V gene data show CDR1 as SGHAT and CDR2 as FQNNGV. V shed 4 bases and J 4 bases; nucleotides not matched to a gene: 6. This CDR3 reads CASSYDRVGTEAFF. The DNA for the CDR3 is TGTGCCAGCAGCTATGACAGGGTGGGCACTGAAGCTTTCTTT.

The chain has TRBV2 and TRBJ1-1; 8 nucleotides agree with TRBD1. The trim removed 6 bases at V and 7 bases at J, leaving 1 base unmatched. This CDR3 region has 11 residues. In germline, CDR1 is SNHLY, CDR2 FYNNEI. This chain's CDR3 is CASSGQGEAFF. The CDR3 region has the DNA TGTGCCAGCAGCGGACAGGGTGAAGCTTTCTTT.

The chain employs TRBV6-6 and TRBJ2-2; the D is unclear. The ends were cut back, 6 bases at V and 3 bases at J, with 11 bases in the middle. The length of the CDR3 is 14 residues. Germline V lookup: CDR1 MNHNY, CDR2 SVGAGI (reference sequence). This chain's CDR3 is CASRITADTGELFF. DNA of the CDR3: TGTGCCAGCAGAATAACGGCCGACACCGGGGAGCTGTTTTTT.

This rearrangement joins TRBV2 to TRBJ1-1, with 10 bases fitting TRBD1. The J segment lost 11 bases and the V segment lost 6 bases, leaving 3 bases of the junction unmatched. Germline CDR1 and CDR2: SNHLY and FYNNEI. This CDR3 contains 11 residues. The CDR3 DNA follows: TGTGCCAGCAGGGAGGGACAGGGGGCTTTCTTT. This translates into CASREGQGAFF. Together with reference TRBV2 and TRBJ1-1, the CDR3 gives the full variable domain: EPEVTQTPSHQVTQMGQEVILRCVPISNHLYFYWYRQILGQKVEFLVSFYNNEISEKSEIFDDQFSVERPDGSNFTLKIRSTKLEDSAMYFCASREGQGAFFGQGTRLTVV.

J is TRBJ2-2 and V is TRBV7-9; no clear D. Between the trimmed V and J ends, which lost 0 bases and 4 bases, there was a span of 9 bases. The CDR3 consists of 15 residues. Germline CDR1 reads SEHNR; CDR2 reads FQNEAQ (reference sequence). DNA of the CDR3: TGTGCCAGCAGCTTAGCTGTCTCGGGCACCGGGGAGCTGTTTTTT. Amino acids: CASSLAVSGTGELFF. Drawing the rest from reference TRBV7-9 and TRBJ2-2, the complete variable domain is DTGVSQNPRHKITKRGQNVTFRCDPISEHNRLYWYRQTLGQGPEFLTYFQNEAQLEKSRLLSDRFSAERPKGSFSTLEIQRTEQGDSAMYLCASSLAVSGTGELFFGEGSRLTVL.

The rearrangement links TRBV9 to TRBJ2-1; 7 nucleotides agree with TRBD2. Looked up from germline, CDR1 is SGDLS and CDR2 is YYNGEE. The CDR3 contains 15 residues. Germline trimming cut 0 bases from V and 3 bases from J; bases unmatched to any gene: 3. The CDR3 DNA follows: TGTGCCAGCAGCGTAGTTGCGGGGGACTACAATGAGCAGTTCTTC. It codes for CASSVVAGDYNEQFF.

V is TRBV10-3 and J is TRBJ2-4; D is undetermined. CDR1 ENHRY and CDR2 SYGVKD come from the germline V gene. The CDR3 covers 14 residues. V was cut by 8 bases and J by 0 bases, with 11 bases left in between. CDR3 nucleotide sequence: TGTGCCATCTCTGAAGTACTAGCCAAAAACATTCAGTACTTC. As protein: CAISEVLAKNIQYF.

J is TRBJ1-1 and V is TRBV19; tentative D call: TRBD1 (5 bases). This CDR3 is built from 17 residues. Germline V lookup: CDR1 LNHDA, CDR2 SQIVND (reference sequence). Deletions cut 6 bases from V and 0 bases from J, with 20 bases between. The CDR3 loop is CASSSGAQRIMNTEAFF. Here the CDR3 DNA reads TGTGCCAGTAGCAGCGGGGCCCAAAGAATAATGAACACTGAAGCTTTCTTT.

The rearrangement joins TRBV5-1 to TRBJ2-7; TRBD1 might be the D (6 bases). Germline V gene sequence: CDR1 SGHRS, CDR2 YFSETQ. V dropped 2 bases and J dropped 7 bases, with 13 bases sitting between them. This CDR3 region has 13 residues. CDR3: CASSFRGVEEQYF. The CDR3 bases are TGCGCCAGCAGCTTCAGGGGAGTAGAGGAGCAGTACTTC.

CDR3 nucleotides: TGTGCCAGCAGTTTATTCCAGGGATCCTACGAGCAGTACTTC. Protein: CASSLFQGSYEQYF. The chain recombines TRBV27 with TRBJ2-7; tentative D call: TRBD1 (5 bases). The CDR3 contains 14 residues. V dropped 1 base and J dropped 1 base, with 8 bases sitting between them. CDR1 and CDR2 from the germline V gene are MNHEY and SMNVEV (reference sequence).

The V and J genes are TRBV6-1 and TRBJ2-2; D may be TRBD1 (5 bases). V lost 7 bases and J lost 0, with 9 bases in between. The CDR3 sequence is 14 residues long. From germline, CDR1 is MNHNS and CDR2 SASEGT. The CDR3 nucleotides read TGTGCCAGCAAGGGGTCCACGAACACCGGGGAGCTGTTTTTT. Its translation: CASKGSTNTGELFF.

The chain carries TRBV9 and TRBJ2-7; D uncertain. Trimming took off 0 bases at V and 0 bases at J, with 7 bases between the two ends. Germline V CDR1 and CDR2: SGDLS, YYNGEE. CDR3 length: 14 amino acids. CDR3 sequence reads: CASSVDGFSYEQYF. CDR3 bases: TGTGCCAGCAGCGTAGATGGGTTCTCCTACGAGCAGTACTTC.

The chain combines TRBV9 with TRBJ2-2; D may be TRBD1 or TRBD2 (7 bases each). Trimming left V 2 bases short and J 7 bases short, with 12 bases between. The CDR3 consists of 14 residues. Germline V lookup: CDR1 SGDLS, CDR2 YYNGEE. CDR3 region: CASSVSGTVGELFF. DNA of the CDR3: TGTGCCAGCAGCGTGAGCGGGACAGTCGGGGAGCTGTTTTTT.

The chain employs TRBV28 and TRBJ2-2, with 8 positions matching TRBD2. The CDR3 length is 16 residues. Germline V gene lookup returns CDR1 MDHEN and CDR2 SYDVKM. V trimming: 6 bases; J trimming: 11 bases; junction bases outside the gene matches: 17. Here the CDR3 reads CASSPGTRGLGVELFF. CDR3 DNA sequence: TGTGCCAGCAGCCCCGGGACTAGGGGCCTTGGGGTAGAGCTGTTTTTT.

The gene calls are TRBV7-3 and TRBJ1-1; no definite D call. Germline CDR1 is SGHTA and CDR2 is FQGTGA. The CDR3 runs to 15 residues. Trimming took 1 base from V and 2 from J, leaving 11 bases between them. In DNA form, the CDR3 reads TGTGCCAGCAGCTTAAGTAGGGCCAGCAACACTGAAGCTTTCTTT. This translates into CASSLSRASNTEAFF.

Worth noting for this clone: Other DNA sequences within the sample encode an identical CDR3. The chain has TRBV30 and TRBJ1-1; D is uncertain. This CDR3 is 13 amino acids long. Germline V gene lookup returns CDR1 GTSNPN and CDR2 SVGIG (reference sequence). With 4 bases removed from V and 2 bases from J, the gap between germline ends came to 11 bases. The CDR3 DNA reads TGTGCCTGGAACAGAGGCCTAAACACTGAAGCTTTCTTT. Its translation: CAWNRGLNTEAFF.

The rearrangement uses TRBV7-2 and TRBJ2-7; D gene unclear. Trimming pared 3 bases from V and 2 bases from J, leaving 11 bases between. Germline V gene data show CDR1 as SGHTA and CDR2 as FQGNSA. The CDR3 has 14 residues. This CDR3 reads CASSFATATYEQYF. CDR3 coding DNA: TGTGCCAGCAGCTTTGCGACGGCCACCTACGAGCAGTACTTC.

J is TRBJ1-2 and V is TRBV6-5; tentatively, D is TRBD1 (6 bases). CDR1 and CDR2 from the germline V gene are MNHEY and SVGAGI. This CDR3 has 14 amino acids. The V gene lost 5 bases and the J gene lost 0 bases, with 10 bases spanning the gap. The CDR3 here is CASSTGTPNYGYTF. The CDR3 DNA is TGTGCCAGCAGTACCGGGACACCTAACTATGGCTACACCTTC.

This clone was counted a single time. The V call is TRBV7-8, the J call TRBJ1-5; no reliable D call. This CDR3 contains 17 residues. V shed 0 bases and J shed 1 base, with 13 bases lying between them. Germline-derived CDR1 and CDR2 are SGHVS and FQNEAQ. The CDR3 spells CASSLAWVFGSNQPQHF. Here the CDR3 DNA reads TGTGCCAGCAGCTTAGCGTGGGTTTTTGGCAGCAATCAGCCCCAGCATTTT. The whole variable domain, filled in from reference TRBV7-8 and TRBJ1-5, reads GAGVSQSPRYKVAKRGQDVALRCDPISGHVSLFWYQQALGQGPEFLTYFQNEAQLDKSGLPSDRFFAERPEGSVSTLKIQRTQQEDSAVYLCASSLAWVFGSNQPQHFGDGTRLSIL.

In its sample, this clone was seen once. This rearrangement joins TRBV6-5 to TRBJ2-1, with D uncertain. The CDR3 loop spans 13 amino acids. V lost 4 bases and J lost 5, with 9 bases in between. Germline CDR1 reads MNHEY; CDR2 reads SVGAGI. The CDR3 reads CASSFRQNNEQFF. DNA of the CDR3: TGTGCCAGCAGTTTTAGGCAGAACAATGAGCAGTTCTTC.

The V gene is TRBV14, the J gene TRBJ2-2; possibly TRBD1 for D (5 bases). V gave up 5 bases and J gave up 1 base, with 11 bases separating them. Germline-derived CDR1 and CDR2 are SGHDN and FVKESK. The CDR3 is made up of 15 amino acids. The CDR3 sequence: CASSFDSRNTGELFF. CDR3 coding DNA: TGTGCCAGCAGCTTTGACAGCCGGAACACCGGGGAGCTGTTTTTT.